This T cell receptor (beta chain) came from a study of blood T cell repertoires in COVID-19. Study summary: T cells, B-cell-depleted T cells, or PBMCs provided the cDNA or gDNA that served as material.

The CDR3 loop spans 13 amino acids. Germline CDR1 reads GTSNPN; CDR2 reads SVGIG (reference sequence). V lost 0 bases, J lost 8 bases, and 13 bases lay in between. This clone was counted a single time. In the same sample, other DNA sequences code for this CDR3. This table comes from immunoSEQ multiplex PCR, and its TCRdb copy is limited to in-frame clones, with some not included. The repertoire holds a few hundred thousand clones, with around 90% as singletons. What was sequenced was peripheral blood. The receptor's source is a young man with active or convalescent COVID-19. The V call is TRBV30, the J call TRBJ1-2; a weak D match, TRBD1 (5 bases). CDR3 loop: CAWSVQGAGGYTF. The CDR3 DNA reads as TGTGCCTGGAGTGTACAAGGGGCCGGGGGCTACACCTTC.